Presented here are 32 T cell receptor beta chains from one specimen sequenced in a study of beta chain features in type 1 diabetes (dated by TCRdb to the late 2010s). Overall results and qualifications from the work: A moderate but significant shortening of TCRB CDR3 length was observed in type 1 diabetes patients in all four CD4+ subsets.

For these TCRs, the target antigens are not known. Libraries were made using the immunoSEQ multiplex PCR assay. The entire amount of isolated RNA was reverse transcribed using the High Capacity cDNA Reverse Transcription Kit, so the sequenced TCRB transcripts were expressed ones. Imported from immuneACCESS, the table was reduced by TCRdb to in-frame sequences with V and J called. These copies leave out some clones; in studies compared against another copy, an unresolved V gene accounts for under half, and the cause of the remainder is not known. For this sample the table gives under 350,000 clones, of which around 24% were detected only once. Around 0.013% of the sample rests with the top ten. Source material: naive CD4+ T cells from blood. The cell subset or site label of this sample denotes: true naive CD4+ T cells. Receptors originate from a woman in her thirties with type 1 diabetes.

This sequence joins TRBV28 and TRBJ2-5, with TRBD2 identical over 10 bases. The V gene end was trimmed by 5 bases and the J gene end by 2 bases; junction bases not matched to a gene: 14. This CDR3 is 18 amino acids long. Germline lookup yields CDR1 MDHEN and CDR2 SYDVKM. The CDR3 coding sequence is TGTGCCAGCAGTCTAGCTTTTAGGCTAGCGGGAGTTCAAGAGACCCAGTACTTC. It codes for CASSLAFRLAGVQETQYF.

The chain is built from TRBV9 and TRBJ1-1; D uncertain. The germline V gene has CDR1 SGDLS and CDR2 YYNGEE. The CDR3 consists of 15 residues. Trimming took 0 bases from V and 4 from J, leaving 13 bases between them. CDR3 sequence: CASSVGAAFPTEAFF. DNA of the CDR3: TGTGCCAGCAGCGTAGGGGCAGCCTTCCCCACTGAAGCTTTCTTT.

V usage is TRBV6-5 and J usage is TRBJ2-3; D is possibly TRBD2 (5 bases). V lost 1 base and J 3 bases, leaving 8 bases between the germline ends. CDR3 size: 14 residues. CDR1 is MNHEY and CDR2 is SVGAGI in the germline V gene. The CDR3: CASSYLGGTDTQYF. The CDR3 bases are TGTGCCAGCAGTTACTTGGGCGGGACAGATACGCAGTATTTT.

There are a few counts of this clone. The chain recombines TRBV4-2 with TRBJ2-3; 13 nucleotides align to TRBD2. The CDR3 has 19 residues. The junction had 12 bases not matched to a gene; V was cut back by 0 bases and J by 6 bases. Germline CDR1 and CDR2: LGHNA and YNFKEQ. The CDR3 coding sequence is TGTGCCAGCAGCCAAGATTTTCCCCGACTAGCGGGAGGCGGGGATACGCAGTATTTT. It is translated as CASSQDFPRLAGGGDTQYF.

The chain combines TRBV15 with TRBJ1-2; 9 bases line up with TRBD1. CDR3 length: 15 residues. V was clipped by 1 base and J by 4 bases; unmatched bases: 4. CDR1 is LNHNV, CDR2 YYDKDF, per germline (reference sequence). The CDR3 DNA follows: TGTGCCACCAGCAGAGCCCCGACAGGGGGCTATGGCTACACCTTC. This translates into CATSRAPTGGYGYTF. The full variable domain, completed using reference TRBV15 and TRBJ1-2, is DAMVIQNPRYQVTQFGKPVTLSCSQTLNHNVMYWYQQKSSQAPKLLFHYYDKDFNNEADTPDNFQSRRPNTSFCFLDIRSPGLGDTAMYLCATSRAPTGGYGYTFGSGTRLTVV.

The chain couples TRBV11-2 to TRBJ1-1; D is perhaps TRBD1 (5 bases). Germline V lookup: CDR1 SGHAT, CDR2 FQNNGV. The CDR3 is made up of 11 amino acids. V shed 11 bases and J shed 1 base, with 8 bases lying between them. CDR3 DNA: TGTGCCGGGGCCGGGAACACTGAAGCTTTCTTT. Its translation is CAGAGNTEAFF. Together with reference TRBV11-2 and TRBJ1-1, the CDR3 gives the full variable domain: EAGVAQSPRYKIIEKRQSVAFWCNPISGHATLYWYQQILGQGPKLLIQFQNNGVVDDSQLPKDRFSAERLKGVDSTLKIQPAKLEDSAVYLCAGAGNTEAFFGQGTRLTVV.

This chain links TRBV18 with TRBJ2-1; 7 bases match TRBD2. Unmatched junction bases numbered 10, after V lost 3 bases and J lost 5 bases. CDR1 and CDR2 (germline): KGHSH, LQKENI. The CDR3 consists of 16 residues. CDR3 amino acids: CASSPALPGGNNEQFF. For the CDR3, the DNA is TGTGCCAGCTCACCGGCCTTACCGGGAGGCAACAATGAGCAGTTCTTC.

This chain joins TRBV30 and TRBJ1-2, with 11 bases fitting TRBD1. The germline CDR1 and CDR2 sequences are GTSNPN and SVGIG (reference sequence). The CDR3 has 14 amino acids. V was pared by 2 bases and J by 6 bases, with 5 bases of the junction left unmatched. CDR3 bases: TGTGCCTGGAGTAGGCGGGGACAGGGGGATGGCTACACCTTC. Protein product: CAWSRRGQGDGYTF. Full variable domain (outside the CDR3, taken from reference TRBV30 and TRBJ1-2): SQTIHQWPATLVQPVGSPLSLECTVEGTSNPNLYWYRQAAGRGLQLLFYSVGIGQISSEVPQNLSASRPQDRQFILSSKKLLLSDSGFYLCAWSRRGQGDGYTFGSGTRLTVV.

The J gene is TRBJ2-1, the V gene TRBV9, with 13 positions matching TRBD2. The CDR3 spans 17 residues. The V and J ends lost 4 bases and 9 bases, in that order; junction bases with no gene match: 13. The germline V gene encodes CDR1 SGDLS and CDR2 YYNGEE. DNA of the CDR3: TGTGCCAGCAGCCCCCTCACTAGCGGGAGGGCCATCGCTGAGCAGTTCTTC. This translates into CASSPLTSGRAIAEQFF.

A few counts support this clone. The CDR3 sequence is CAWSPTGREGEKLFF. CDR3 bases: TGTGCCTGGAGCCCCACAGGGAGAGAGGGTGAAAAACTGTTTTTT. The chain combines TRBV30 with TRBJ1-4; a weak D match, TRBD1 (6 bases). Trimming stripped 3 bases from V and 7 bases from J, with 18 bases between. The CDR3 sequence is 15 residues long. CDR1 and CDR2 (germline): GTSNPN, SVGIG (reference sequence).

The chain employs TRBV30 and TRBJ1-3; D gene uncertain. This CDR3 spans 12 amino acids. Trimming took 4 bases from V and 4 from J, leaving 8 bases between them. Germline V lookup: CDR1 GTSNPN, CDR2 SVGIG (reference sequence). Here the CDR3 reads CAWNPGGNTIYF. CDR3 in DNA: TGTGCCTGGAACCCGGGAGGAAACACCATATATTTT.

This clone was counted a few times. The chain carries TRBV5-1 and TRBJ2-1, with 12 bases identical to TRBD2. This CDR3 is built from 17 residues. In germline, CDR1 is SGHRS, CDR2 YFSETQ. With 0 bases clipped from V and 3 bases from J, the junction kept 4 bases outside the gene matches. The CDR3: CASSLDASGRVYNEQFF. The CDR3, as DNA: TGCGCCAGCAGCTTGGATGCTAGCGGGAGGGTCTACAATGAGCAGTTCTTC.

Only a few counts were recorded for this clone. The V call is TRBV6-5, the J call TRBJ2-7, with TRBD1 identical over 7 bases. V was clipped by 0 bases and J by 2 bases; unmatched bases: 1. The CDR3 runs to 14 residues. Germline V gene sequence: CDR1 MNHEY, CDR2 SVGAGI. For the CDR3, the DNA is TGTGCCAGCAGTTACTCAGACAGGGCCTACGAGCAGTACTTC. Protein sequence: CASSYSDRAYEQYF.

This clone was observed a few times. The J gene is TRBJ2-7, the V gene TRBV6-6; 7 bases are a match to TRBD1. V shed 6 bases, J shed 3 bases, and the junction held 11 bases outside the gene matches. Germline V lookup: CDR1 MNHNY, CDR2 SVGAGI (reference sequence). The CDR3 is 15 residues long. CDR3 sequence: CASSQPGQQLYEQYF. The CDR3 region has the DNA TGTGCCAGCAGCCAGCCGGGACAGCAGCTCTACGAGCAGTACTTC.

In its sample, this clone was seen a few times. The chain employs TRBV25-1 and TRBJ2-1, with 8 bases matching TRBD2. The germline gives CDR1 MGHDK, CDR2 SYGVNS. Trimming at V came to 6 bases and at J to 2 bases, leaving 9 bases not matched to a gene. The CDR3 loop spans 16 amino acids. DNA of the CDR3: TGTGCCAGCAGCGGTCTCACTAGCGGAACCTACAATGAGCAGTTCTTC. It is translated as CASSGLTSGTYNEQFF.

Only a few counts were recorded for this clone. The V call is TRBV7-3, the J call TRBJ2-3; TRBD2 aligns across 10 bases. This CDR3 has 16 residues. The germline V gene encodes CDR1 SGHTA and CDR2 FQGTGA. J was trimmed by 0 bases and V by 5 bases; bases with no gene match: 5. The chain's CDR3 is CASSPGLAVSTDTQYF. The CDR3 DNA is TGTGCCAGCAGCCCAGGACTAGCGGTTAGCACAGATACGCAGTATTTT.

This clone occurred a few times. The CDR3 nucleotides read TGCAGCGTCTCTAGCGGGAGAAATGAGCAGTTCTTC. It is translated as CSVSSGRNEQFF. The J gene is TRBJ2-1, the V gene TRBV29-1; 10 nucleotides line up with TRBD2. This CDR3 region has 12 residues. V shed 6 bases and J 7 bases; nucleotides not matched to a gene: 3. Germline CDR1 reads SQVTM; CDR2 reads ANQGSEA.

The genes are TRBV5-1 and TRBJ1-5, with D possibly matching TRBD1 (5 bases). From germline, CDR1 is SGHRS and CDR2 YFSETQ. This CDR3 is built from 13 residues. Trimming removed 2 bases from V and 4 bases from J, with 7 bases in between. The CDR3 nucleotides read TGCGCCAGCAGCTTTCGGGGGAATCAGCCCCAGCATTTT. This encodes CASSFRGNQPQHF.

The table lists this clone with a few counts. Here the CDR3 DNA reads TGTGCCAGCAGCTTAGTGGGACAGACGTCCATCTACGAGCAGTACTTC. Its protein product is CASSLVGQTSIYEQYF. V gene TRBV7-8 combines with J gene TRBJ2-7; 7 bases are shared with TRBD1. Germline-derived CDR1 and CDR2 are SGHVS and FQNEAQ. The CDR3 has 16 residues. The trim removed 1 base at V and 3 bases at J, leaving 9 bases unmatched.

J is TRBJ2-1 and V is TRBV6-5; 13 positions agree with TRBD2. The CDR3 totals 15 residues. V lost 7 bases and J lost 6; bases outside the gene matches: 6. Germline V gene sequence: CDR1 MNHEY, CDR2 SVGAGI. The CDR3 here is CASTGLAGAINEQFF. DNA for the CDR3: TGTGCCAGCACCGGACTAGCGGGAGCCATCAATGAGCAGTTCTTC.

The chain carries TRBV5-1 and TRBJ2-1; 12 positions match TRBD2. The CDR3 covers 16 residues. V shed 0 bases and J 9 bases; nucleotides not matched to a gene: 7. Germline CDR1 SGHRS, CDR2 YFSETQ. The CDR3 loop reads CASSLGLAGGIGEQFF. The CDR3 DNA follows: TGCGCCAGCAGCTTGGGTCTAGCGGGAGGGATTGGTGAGCAGTTCTTC.

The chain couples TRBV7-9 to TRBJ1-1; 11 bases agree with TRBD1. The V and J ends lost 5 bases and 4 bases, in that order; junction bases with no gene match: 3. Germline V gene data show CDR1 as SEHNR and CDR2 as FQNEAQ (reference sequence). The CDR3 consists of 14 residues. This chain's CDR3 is CASSGQGAITEAFF. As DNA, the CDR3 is TGTGCCAGCAGCGGACAGGGGGCCATCACTGAAGCTTTCTTT.

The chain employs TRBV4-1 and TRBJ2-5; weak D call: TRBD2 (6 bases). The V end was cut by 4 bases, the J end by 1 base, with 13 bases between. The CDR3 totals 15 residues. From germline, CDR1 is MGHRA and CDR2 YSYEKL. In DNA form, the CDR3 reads TGCGCCAGCAGCCTCCTCGGGACTCCCCAAGAGACCCAGTACTTC. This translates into CASSLLGTPQETQYF.

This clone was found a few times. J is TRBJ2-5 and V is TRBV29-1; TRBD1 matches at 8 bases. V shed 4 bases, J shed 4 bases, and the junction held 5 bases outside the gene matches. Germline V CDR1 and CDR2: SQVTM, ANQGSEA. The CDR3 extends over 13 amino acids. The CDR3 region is CSVGRTGLETQYF. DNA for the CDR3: TGCAGCGTTGGGCGGACAGGGCTAGAGACCCAGTACTTC.

In DNA form, the CDR3 reads TGTGCCAGTAGGAGCCTAGGCGGCGAGCAGTACTTC. This translates into CASRSLGGEQYF. This chain connects TRBV19 to TRBJ2-7; D is unclear. This CDR3 has 12 amino acids. The germline gives CDR1 LNHDA, CDR2 SQIVND (reference sequence). V lost 6 bases, J lost 6 bases, and 12 bases lay in between. Full variable domain (remainder filled in from reference TRBV19 and TRBJ2-7): DGGITQSPKYLFRKEGQNVTLSCEQNLNHDAMYWYRQDPGQGLRLIYYSQIVNDFQKGDIAEGYSVSREKKESFPLTVTSAQKNPTAFYLCASRSLGGEQYFGPGTRLTVT.

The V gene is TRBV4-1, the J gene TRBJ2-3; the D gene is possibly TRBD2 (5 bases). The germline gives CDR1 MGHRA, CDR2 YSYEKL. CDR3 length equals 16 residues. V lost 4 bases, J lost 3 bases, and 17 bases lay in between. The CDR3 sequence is CASSLQPNRGTDTQYF. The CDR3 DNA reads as TGCGCCAGCAGCCTTCAGCCCAATCGAGGGACAGATACGCAGTATTTT.

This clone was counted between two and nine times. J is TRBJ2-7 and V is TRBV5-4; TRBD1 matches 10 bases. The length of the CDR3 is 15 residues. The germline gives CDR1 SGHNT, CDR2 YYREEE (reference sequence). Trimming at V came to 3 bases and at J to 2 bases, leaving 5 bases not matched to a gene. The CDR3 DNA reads TGTGCCAGCAGCTCGGGGACAGGGGATGCCTACGAGCAGTACTTC. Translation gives CASSSGTGDAYEQYF.

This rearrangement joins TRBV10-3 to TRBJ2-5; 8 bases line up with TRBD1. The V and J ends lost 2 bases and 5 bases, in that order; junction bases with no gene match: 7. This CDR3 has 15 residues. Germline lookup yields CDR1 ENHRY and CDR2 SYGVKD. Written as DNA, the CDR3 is TGTGCCATCAGTGAGCCCGGACAGGGTGTTGAGACCCAGTACTTC. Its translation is CAISEPGQGVETQYF.

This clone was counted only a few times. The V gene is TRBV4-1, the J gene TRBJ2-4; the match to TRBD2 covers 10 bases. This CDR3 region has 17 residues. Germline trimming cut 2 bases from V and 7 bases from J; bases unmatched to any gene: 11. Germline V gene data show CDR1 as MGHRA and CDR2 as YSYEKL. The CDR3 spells CASSQFTSGTLGNIQYF. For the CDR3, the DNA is TGCGCCAGCAGCCAATTCACTAGCGGGACCCTTGGGAACATTCAGTACTTC.

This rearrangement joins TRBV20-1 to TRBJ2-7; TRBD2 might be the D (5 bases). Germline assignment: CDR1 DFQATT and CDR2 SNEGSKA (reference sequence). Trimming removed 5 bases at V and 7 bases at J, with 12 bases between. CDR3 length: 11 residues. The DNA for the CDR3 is TGCAGTGCTTCCCTAGCTGAAGAGCAGTACTTC. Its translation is CSASLAEEQYF.

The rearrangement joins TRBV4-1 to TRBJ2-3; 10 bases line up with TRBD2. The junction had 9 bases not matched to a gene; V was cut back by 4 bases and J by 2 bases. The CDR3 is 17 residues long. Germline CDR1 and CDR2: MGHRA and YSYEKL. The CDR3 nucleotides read TGCGCCAGCAGCCTCCTCATCACTAGCGGGGACACAGATACGCAGTATTTT. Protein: CASSLLITSGDTDTQYF.

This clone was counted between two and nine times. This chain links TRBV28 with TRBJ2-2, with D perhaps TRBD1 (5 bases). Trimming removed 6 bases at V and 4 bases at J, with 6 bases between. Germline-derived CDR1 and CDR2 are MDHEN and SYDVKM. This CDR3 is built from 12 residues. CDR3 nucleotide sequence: TGTGCCAGCAGAACAGGCACCGGGGAGCTGTTTTTT. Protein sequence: CASRTGTGELFF.